The 18 T cell receptor beta chains listed next were all sequenced from one sample in a study of T cells in Graves' hyperthyroidism and ophthalmopathy. TCR beta CDR3 region amplification was performed from RNA transcripts. Carried out on the TCR CDR3, a first-round RT-PCR used the HTBI primer set. MiXCR was run by TCRdb on the multiplex PCR reads, yielding one entry per CDR3 protein. The sample has more than 500,000 distinct CDR3 sequences; 40% to 50% are singletons. The specimen sequenced was peripheral blood or thyroid tissue (not recorded which). The receptors stem from an adult woman with Graves' disease, either hyperthyroidism or ophthalmopathy (not recorded which).

This clonotype was counted only a few times. The rearrangement links TRBV7-9 to TRBJ2-7, with D tentatively TRBD2 (5 bases). CDR3 length: 13 amino acids. Trimming removed 4 bases from V and 3 bases from J, with 10 bases in between. Germline lookup yields CDR1 SEHNR and CDR2 FQNEAQ (reference sequence). The CDR3 spells CASSSDGNYEQYF. CDR3 DNA sequence: TGTGCCAGCAGCTCTGACGGGAACTACGAGCAGTACTTC.

The sample holds many counts of this clonotype. The genes are TRBV24-1 and TRBJ1-1; weak D call: TRBD1 (5 bases). Germline V lookup: CDR1 KGHDR, CDR2 SFDVKD. Trimming stripped 7 bases from V and 0 bases from J, with 14 bases between. CDR3 length equals 15 residues. CDR3 sequence (DNA): TGTGCCACCAGGGCGGCAGGGCCCTTGAACACTGAAGCTTTCTTT. It is translated as CATRAAGPLNTEAFF.

The chain uses TRBV9 and TRBJ2-7; 7 nucleotides match TRBD1. The CDR3 extends over 13 amino acids. Germline CDR1 SGDLS, CDR2 YYNGEE. Trimming at V came to 1 base and at J to 6 bases, leaving 4 bases not matched to a gene. The CDR3 region has the DNA TGTGCCAGCAGCGTACAGGCAGGGGGCGAGCAGTACTTC. Its translation is CASSVQAGGEQYF.

V gene TRBV30 combines with J gene TRBJ1-2; no reliable D call. The CDR3 is 13 residues long. CDR1 and CDR2 (germline): GTSNPN, SVGIG (reference sequence). The V end was cut by 5 bases, the J end by 4 bases, with 14 bases between. CDR3 sequence (DNA): TGTGCCTGGTACGACGGCCGGCCCTATGGCTACACCTTC. It translates to CAWYDGRPYGYTF.

In regard to this clonotype: One end of the junction varies from germline; a read error may be responsible. The J gene is TRBJ2-2, the V gene TRBV7-7; D is uncertain. CDR1 and CDR2 from the germline V gene are SSHAT and FNYEAQ (reference sequence). The CDR3 covers 11 residues. The CDR3 loop is CASSFRWELFF. CDR3 coding DNA: TGTGCTAGCAGCTTTCGCTGGGAGCTGTTTTTT.

This clonotype was observed at least ten times. This chain links TRBV19 with TRBJ1-1, with D hard to call. CDR3 length equals 15 residues. CDR1 is LNHDA, CDR2 SQIVND, per germline (reference sequence). The V end lost 6 bases, the J end lost 3 bases, and 17 bases lay between the germline ends. Written as DNA, the CDR3 is TGTGCCAGTAGGTTGGATGCGGGCGCGGACACTGAAGCTTTCTTT. It yields the protein CASRLDAGADTEAFF.

The rearrangement links TRBV20-1 to TRBJ2-7; 7 bases agree with TRBD1. The germline CDR1 and CDR2 sequences are DFQATT and SNEGSKA (reference sequence). This CDR3 is built from 13 residues. V dropped 3 bases and J dropped 6; count of bases not matched to a gene: 8. In nucleotides, the CDR3 is TGCAGTGCTAGCGGAACAGGGGTCTCCGAGCAGTACTTC. Amino acids: CSASGTGVSEQYF.

V gene TRBV7-9 combines with J gene TRBJ1-6; 7 bases agree with TRBD1. Germline trimming cut 5 bases from V and 6 bases from J; bases unmatched to any gene: 4. Germline CDR1 SEHNR, CDR2 FQNEAQ (reference sequence). The CDR3 is 14 residues long. CDR3 in amino acids: CASSKRDSNSPLHF. Written as DNA, the CDR3 is TGTGCCAGCAGCAAGCGGGACAGTAATTCACCCCTCCACTTT. The full variable domain, with the rest looked up from reference TRBV7-9 and TRBJ1-6, is DTGVSQNPRHKITKRGQNVTFRCDPISEHNRLYWYRQTLGQGPEFLTYFQNEAQLEKSRLLSDRFSAERPKGSFSTLEIQRTEQGDSAMYLCASSKRDSNSPLHFGNGTRLTVT.

This clonotype was detected only a few times. This chain links TRBV15 with TRBJ2-5; either TRBD1 or TRBD2 may supply D (5 bases each). CDR1 and CDR2 from the germline V gene are LNHNV and YYDKDF (reference sequence). The V and J ends lost 3 bases and 0 bases respectively, with 5 bases between them. The CDR3 runs to 13 residues. The CDR3 is CATSRGHQETQYF. The CDR3 DNA is TGTGCCACCAGCAGGGGACACCAAGAGACCCAGTACTTC.

This chain joins TRBV29-1 and TRBJ2-1; 7 nucleotides line up with TRBD2. J lost 0 bases, V lost 6 bases, and 11 bases had no gene match. Germline V gene data show CDR1 as SQVTM and CDR2 as ANQGSEA. This CDR3 region has 16 residues. The CDR3 bases are TGCAGCGTCCGTACCGGGGGGAGGAGCTCCTACAATGAGCAGTTCTTC. It yields the protein CSVRTGGRSSYNEQFF.

The chain is built from TRBV10-3 and TRBJ1-2, with no clear D. The CDR3 is 12 amino acids. Germline V gene sequence: CDR1 ENHRY, CDR2 SYGVKD. V lost 4 bases and J lost 3, with 6 bases in between. In DNA, the CDR3 is TGTGCCATCAGTGGGGTGGACTATGGCTACACCTTC. Amino acids: CAISGVDYGYTF.

Many counts were recorded for this clonotype. The CDR3 reads CASSVQGWTEAFF. The CDR3 bases are TGTGCCAGCAGCGTACAGGGGTGGACTGAAGCTTTCTTT. The V call is TRBV9, the J call TRBJ1-1, with a weak D call TRBD1 (6 bases). From germline, CDR1 is SGDLS and CDR2 YYNGEE. V shed 1 base and J shed 5 bases, with 9 bases lying between them. The CDR3 runs 13 residues.

V is TRBV12-3 or TRBV12-4 and J is TRBJ1-4, with 10 bases matching TRBD1. CDR3 length equals 14 residues. V lost 5 bases and J lost 11; bases outside the gene matches: 8. CDR3 sequence reads: CASSTTGGTWKLFF. The CDR3 coding sequence is TGTGCCAGCAGTACGACAGGGGGCACGTGGAAACTGTTTTTT.

Only a few counts were recorded for this clonotype. The rearrangement joins TRBV7-9 to TRBJ1-1, with 9 bases aligning to TRBD1. Germline CDR1 reads SEHNR; CDR2 reads FQNEAQ (reference sequence). The CDR3 has 15 amino acids. With V trimmed by 5 bases and J by 3 bases, 7 bases remained unmatched. CDR3 sequence reads: CASSPTGGRDTEAFF. The CDR3 DNA is TGTGCCAGCAGCCCTACAGGGGGCCGGGACACTGAAGCTTTCTTT.

This clonotype was seen a few times. The chain has TRBV20-1 and TRBJ1-2; D gene uncertain. This CDR3 has 12 residues. Germline CDR1 DFQATT, CDR2 SNEGSKA (reference sequence). V was shortened by 3 bases and J by 4 bases, with 9 bases between the two germline ends. This chain's CDR3 is CSARAGSYGYTF. The CDR3 DNA reads as TGCAGTGCTAGGGCCGGGTCCTATGGCTACACCTTC.

The chain is built from TRBV29-1 and TRBJ2-7, with TRBD2 matching over 10 bases. V was clipped by 5 bases and J by 6 bases; unmatched bases: 10. This CDR3 comprises 14 residues. Per the germline V gene, CDR1 is SQVTM and CDR2 is ANQGSEA. For the CDR3, the DNA is TGCAGCGTTTTTAAGGATGGGACTAGCGTCGAGCAGTACTTC. As protein: CSVFKDGTSVEQYF.

The chain couples TRBV5-1 to TRBJ2-6; maybe TRBD1 (5 bases). The CDR3 spans 16 residues. V was clipped by 0 bases and J by 2 bases, with 9 bases between them. The V gene's germline CDR1 is SGHRS and CDR2 YFSETQ. This chain's CDR3 is CASSLGQSTGANVLTF. The CDR3 coding sequence is TGCGCCAGCAGCTTGGGACAGTCTACTGGGGCCAACGTCCTGACTTTC.

This clonotype appeared many times. V gene TRBV6-1 combines with J gene TRBJ1-6; 8 nucleotides line up with TRBD1. Germline V lookup: CDR1 MNHNS, CDR2 SASEGT. Trimming cost V 8 bases and J 5 bases; bases outside gene matches: 8. This CDR3 comprises 15 residues. CDR3 nucleotides: TGTGCCAGCGGGGTTTCGACAGGGGATAATTCACCCCTCCACTTT. It specifies CASGVSTGDNSPLHF.